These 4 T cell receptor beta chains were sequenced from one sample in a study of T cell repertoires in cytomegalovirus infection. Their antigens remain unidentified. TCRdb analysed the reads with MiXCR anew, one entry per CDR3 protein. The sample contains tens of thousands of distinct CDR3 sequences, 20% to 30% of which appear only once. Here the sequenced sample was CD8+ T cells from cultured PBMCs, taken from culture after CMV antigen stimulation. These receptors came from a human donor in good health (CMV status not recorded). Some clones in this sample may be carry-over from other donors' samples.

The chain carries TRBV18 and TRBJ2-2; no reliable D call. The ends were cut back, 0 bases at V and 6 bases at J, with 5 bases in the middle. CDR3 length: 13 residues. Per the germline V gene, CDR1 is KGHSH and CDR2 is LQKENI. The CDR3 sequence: CASSPPNPGELFF. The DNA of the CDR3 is TGTGCCAGCTCACCACCGAATCCCGGGGAGCTGTTTTTT.

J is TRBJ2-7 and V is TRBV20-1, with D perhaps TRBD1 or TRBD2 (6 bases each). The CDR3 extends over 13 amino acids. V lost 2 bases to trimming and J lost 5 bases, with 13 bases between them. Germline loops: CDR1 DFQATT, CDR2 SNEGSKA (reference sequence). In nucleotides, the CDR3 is TGCAGTGCTAGACCGTCGGGGGCCAACGAGCAGTACTTC. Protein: CSARPSGANEQYF.

The CDR3 sequence: CASSLGGADTQYF. Written as DNA, the CDR3 is TGTGCCAGCAGCTTAGGGGGGGCAGATACGCAGTATTTT. The chain has TRBV11-2 and TRBJ2-3, with D perhaps TRBD2 (6 bases). The CDR3 loop spans 13 amino acids. Germline CDR1 is SGHAT and CDR2 is FQNNGV. V shed 1 base and J shed 4 bases, with 6 bases lying between them. Full variable domain (rest looked up from reference TRBV11-2 and TRBJ2-3): EAGVAQSPRYKIIEKRQSVAFWCNPISGHATLYWYQQILGQGPKLLIQFQNNGVVDDSQLPKDRFSAERLKGVDSTLKIQPAKLEDSAVYLCASSLGGADTQYFGPGTRLTVL.

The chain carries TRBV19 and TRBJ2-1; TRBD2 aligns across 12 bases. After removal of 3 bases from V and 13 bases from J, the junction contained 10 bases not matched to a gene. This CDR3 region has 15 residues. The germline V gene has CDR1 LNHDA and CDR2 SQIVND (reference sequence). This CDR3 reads CASSMRRTSGDQQFF. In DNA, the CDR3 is TGTGCCAGTAGTATGAGACGGACTAGCGGGGACCAACAGTTCTTC. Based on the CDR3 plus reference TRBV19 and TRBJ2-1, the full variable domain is DGGITQSPKYLFRKEGQNVTLSCEQNLNHDAMYWYRQDPGQGLRLIYYSQIVNDFQKGDIAEGYSVSREKKESFPLTVTSAQKNPTAFYLCASSMRRTSGDQQFFGPGTRLTVL.